This TCR beta chain appears in the sequencing data of a study of OX40 agonist ivuxolimab in advanced cancers. Study information: Patients receiving dose escalation had hepatocellular carcinoma, melanoma, renal cell or head and neck cancer. Enrollees could have had prior anti-PD-1, anti-PD-L1 or anti-CTLA-4 therapy, which over 35% had received.

With respect to this clone: The antigen is unknown.

Sequencing used immunoSEQ multiplex PCR; TCRdb keeps in-frame clones, though not all of them. Of fewer than 100,000 clones detected, approximately 91% appear once; the ten largest clones hold about 0.35%. Per the germline V gene, CDR1 is SEHNR and CDR2 is FQNEAQ (reference sequence). Losses at the gene ends were 5 bases for V and 5 bases for J; bases not matched to a gene: 5. The CDR3 length is 15 residues. Study-level points and caveats: The CD4+ and CD8+ T cells in the blood had expanded clonally by week 6 at 0.1 to 3.0 mg/kg.

The cohort excluded patients with autoimmune disease history or systemic immunosuppression. The TCR comes from an adult with an advanced solid tumor such as melanoma, head and neck, liver or kidney cancer. The V call is TRBV7-9, the J call TRBJ2-1, with 11 bases matching TRBD2. The sequencing here drew on CD4+ or CD8+ T cells sorted from blood, taken in a trial of the OX40 agonist ivuxolimab. For the CDR3, the DNA is TGTGCCAGCAGCCATCTAGCGGGAGGAGACAATGAGCAGTTCTTC. As protein: CASSHLAGGDNEQFF.